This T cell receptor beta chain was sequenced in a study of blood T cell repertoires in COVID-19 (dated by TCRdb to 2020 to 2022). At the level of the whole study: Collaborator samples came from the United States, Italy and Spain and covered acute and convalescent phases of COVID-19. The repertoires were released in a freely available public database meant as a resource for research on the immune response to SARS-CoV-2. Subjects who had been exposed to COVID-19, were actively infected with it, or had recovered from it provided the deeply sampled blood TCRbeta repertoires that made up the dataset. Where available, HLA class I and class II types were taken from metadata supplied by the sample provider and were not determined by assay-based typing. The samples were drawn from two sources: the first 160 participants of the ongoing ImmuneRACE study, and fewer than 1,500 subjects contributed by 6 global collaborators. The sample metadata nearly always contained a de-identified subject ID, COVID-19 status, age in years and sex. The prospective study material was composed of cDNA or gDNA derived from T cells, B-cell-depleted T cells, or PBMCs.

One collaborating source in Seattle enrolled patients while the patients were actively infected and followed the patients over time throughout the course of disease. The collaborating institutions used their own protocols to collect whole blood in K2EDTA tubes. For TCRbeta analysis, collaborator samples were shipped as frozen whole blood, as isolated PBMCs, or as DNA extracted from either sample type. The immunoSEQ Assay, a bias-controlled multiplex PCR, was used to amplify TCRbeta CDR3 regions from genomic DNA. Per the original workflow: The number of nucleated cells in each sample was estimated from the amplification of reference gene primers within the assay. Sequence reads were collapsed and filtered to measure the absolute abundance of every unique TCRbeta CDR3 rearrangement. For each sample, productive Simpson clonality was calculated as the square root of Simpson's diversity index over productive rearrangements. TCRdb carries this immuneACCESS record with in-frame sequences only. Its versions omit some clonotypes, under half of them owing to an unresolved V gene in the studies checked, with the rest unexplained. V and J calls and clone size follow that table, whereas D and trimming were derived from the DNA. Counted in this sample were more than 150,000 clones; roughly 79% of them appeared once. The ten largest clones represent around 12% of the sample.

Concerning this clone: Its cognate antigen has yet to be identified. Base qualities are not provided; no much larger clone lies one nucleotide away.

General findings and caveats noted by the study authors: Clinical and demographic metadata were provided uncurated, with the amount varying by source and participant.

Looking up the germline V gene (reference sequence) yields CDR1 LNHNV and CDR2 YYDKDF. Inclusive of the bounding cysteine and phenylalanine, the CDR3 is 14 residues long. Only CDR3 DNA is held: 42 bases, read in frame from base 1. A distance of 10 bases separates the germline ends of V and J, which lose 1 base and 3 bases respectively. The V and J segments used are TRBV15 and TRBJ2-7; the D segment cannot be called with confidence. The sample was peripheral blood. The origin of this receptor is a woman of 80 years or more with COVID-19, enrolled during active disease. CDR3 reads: CATSRGVSFYEQYF. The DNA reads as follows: TGTGCCACCAGCAGAGGTGTTTCTTTCTACGAGCAGTACTTC.